What follows are 31 T cell receptor beta chains derived from one specimen sequenced in a study of graft-versus-host responses after intestinal transplantation. Sequencing used immunoSEQ multiplex PCR; TCRdb keeps in-frame clones, though not all of them. Of about 100,000 clones listed, approximately 92% were seen once; the top ten hold around 15%. The specimen comprised PBMCs, sampled 450 to 480 days after intestinal transplant. Receptors originate from a human patient who received an intestinal transplant, so some T cells may come from the graft donor.

J is TRBJ2-5 and V is TRBV14, with D possibly TRBD2 on 5 matching bases. The tail of the sequence fits TRBJ2-7 better, so the J call may be wrong. Germline CDR1 and CDR2: SGHDN and FVKESK. The CDR3 spans 13 residues. CDR3 residues: CASSPVGVYEQYF. The DNA for the CDR3 is TGTGCCAGCAGCCCCGTGGGAGTTTACGAGCAGTACTTC.

The chain couples TRBV29-1 to TRBJ1-1, with a weak D call TRBD1 (5 bases). The ends were cut back, 4 bases at V and 1 base at J, with 10 bases in the middle. CDR3 length: 13 residues. In germline, CDR1 is SQVTM, CDR2 ANQGSEA. The CDR3 reads CSVGRGRNTEAFF. The CDR3 DNA reads TGCAGCGTTGGCCGGGGGAGGAACACTGAAGCTTTCTTT.

The chain employs TRBV5-1 and TRBJ1-1; D unclear. CDR1 is SGHRS and CDR2 is YFSETQ in the germline V gene. V dropped 1 base and J dropped 3 bases, with 10 bases sitting between them. The CDR3 spans 14 residues. CDR3 nucleotide sequence: TGCGCCAGCAGCTTGACTGCCGGGGACACTGAAGCTTTCTTT. Translated, it gives CASSLTAGDTEAFF.

V is TRBV5-1 and J is TRBJ2-7, with D perhaps matching TRBD1 (6 bases). The V gene's germline CDR1 is SGHRS and CDR2 YFSETQ. The germline V and J ends were trimmed by 0 bases and 2 bases, with 15 bases remaining between them. The CDR3 has 16 residues. The DNA of the CDR3 is TGCGCCAGCAGCTTGGGGGGGCCAGGTCGAACCTACGAGCAGTACTTC. This gives the protein CASSLGGPGRTYEQYF.

This clone was recorded once. The CDR3 coding sequence is TGTGCCAGCAGTTCCCGTGGGGGGATCCATGGCTACACCTTC. This gives the protein CASSSRGGIHGYTF. The chain links TRBV6-5 to TRBJ1-2; D may be TRBD1 (5 bases). The germline gives CDR1 MNHEY, CDR2 SVGAGI. This CDR3 is built from 14 residues. Trimming took off 4 bases at V and 6 bases at J, with 15 bases between the two ends.

CDR3 sequence: CASSPSAINYGYTF. CDR3 bases: TGTGCCAGCAGCCCAAGCGCCATCAACTATGGCTACACCTTC. This rearrangement joins TRBV14 to TRBJ1-2; no definite D call. The V gene lost 4 bases and the J gene lost 2 bases, with 11 bases spanning the gap. The length of the CDR3 is 14 residues. In germline, CDR1 is SGHDN, CDR2 FVKESK. Drawing the rest from reference TRBV14 and TRBJ1-2, the complete variable domain is EAGVTQFPSHSVIEKGQTVTLRCDPISGHDNLYWYRRVMGKEIKFLLHFVKESKQDESGMPNNRFLAERTGGTYSTLKVQPAELEDSGVYFCASSPSAINYGYTFGSGTRLTVV.

This chain connects TRBV7-3 to TRBJ2-4; D is undetermined. The CDR3 has 14 residues. Germline V gene data show CDR1 as SGHTA and CDR2 as FQGTGA. Trimming removed 0 bases from V and 5 bases from J, with 8 bases in between. CDR3 nucleotide sequence: TGTGCCAGCAGCTTAACGGGAAGCGAAAACATTCAGTACTTC. It encodes CASSLTGSENIQYF.

The J gene is TRBJ2-1, the V gene TRBV9, with D possibly TRBD2 on 6 matching bases. Germline values: CDR1 SGDLS, CDR2 YYNGEE. V was cut by 4 bases and J by 0 bases, with 14 bases left in between. This CDR3 has 16 amino acids. The DNA of the CDR3 is TGTGCCAGCAGCTCCCCGTTGGGGGGCTCCTACAATGAGCAGTTCTTC. Its protein product is CASSSPLGGSYNEQFF. The full variable domain, completed using reference TRBV9 and TRBJ2-1, is DSGVTQTPKHLITATGQRVTLRCSPRSGDLSVYWYQQSLDQGLQFLIQYYNGEERAKGNILERFSAQQFPDLHSELNLSSLELGDSALYFCASSSPLGGSYNEQFFGPGTRLTVL.

This clone appeared a few times. The chain combines TRBV15 with TRBJ1-1, with D perhaps TRBD1 (6 bases). This CDR3 is built from 15 residues. CDR1 and CDR2 from the germline V gene are LNHNV and YYDKDF (reference sequence). V was clipped by 5 bases and J by 2 bases, with 15 bases between them. In nucleotides, the CDR3 is TGTGCCACCAGCGGTACAGGGTACGATAACACTGAAGCTTTCTTT. It specifies CATSGTGYDNTEAFF.

On this clone itself: The CDR3 does not end in the conserved phenylalanine or tryptophan, so this is likely a read error. The chain joins TRBV15 to TRBJ1-2; unclear D gene. Trimming pared 0 bases from V and 4 bases from J, leaving 9 bases between. The CDR3 consists of 14 residues. Germline assignment: CDR1 LNHNV and CDR2 YYDKDF (reference sequence). In DNA, the CDR3 is TGTGCCACCAGCAGAGATCCGGGGAGCTATGGCTACACCCTC. Translated, it gives CATSRDPGSYGYTL.

This sequence joins TRBV2 and TRBJ1-1; D ambiguous. The V and J ends lost 7 bases and 11 bases respectively, with 14 bases between them. This CDR3 comprises 11 residues. CDR1 and CDR2 from the germline V gene are SNHLY and FYNNEI. Here the CDR3 DNA reads TGTGCCAGCAAGGTTATGCCGCGGGCTTTCTTT. Translation gives CASKVMPRAFF.

The V call is TRBV7-6, the J call TRBJ1-2; 7 bases line up with TRBD1. CDR3 length: 13 residues. Trimming took 5 bases from V and 4 from J; bases not matched to a gene: 4. Germline CDR1 is SGHVS and CDR2 is FNYEAQ. Here the CDR3 DNA reads TGTGCCAGCAGCGGGACAGACGCCTATGGCTACACCTTC. Protein sequence: CASSGTDAYGYTF.

The chain has TRBV7-9 and TRBJ1-2, with no clear D. CDR3 length equals 14 residues. V was clipped by 3 bases and J by 3 bases, with 11 bases between them. CDR1 SEHNR and CDR2 FQNEAQ come from the germline V gene (reference sequence). The CDR3 coding sequence is TGTGCCAGCAGCTTCGGTGGCGGGGACTATGGCTACACCTTC. Protein: CASSFGGGDYGYTF.

The chain links TRBV10-3 to TRBJ2-7, with D uncertain. The CDR3 loop spans 12 amino acids. Germline values: CDR1 ENHRY, CDR2 SYGVKD. With 3 bases removed from V and 6 bases from J, the gap between germline ends came to 9 bases. This CDR3 is CAISDKPLEQYF. The CDR3 coding sequence is TGTGCCATCAGTGATAAACCTCTCGAGCAGTACTTC.

The gene calls are TRBV6-6 and TRBJ2-7; D unresolved. Germline-derived CDR1 and CDR2 are MNHNY and SVGAGI (reference sequence). CDR3 length: 13 amino acids. V was cut by 2 bases and J by 3 bases, with 8 bases left in between. As DNA, the CDR3 is TGTGCCAGCAGTTACGGTGGGAACTACGAGCAGTACTTC. This codes for CASSYGGNYEQYF.

The rearrangement joins TRBV19 to TRBJ1-1; possibly TRBD1 for D (6 bases). Germline V gene data show CDR1 as LNHDA and CDR2 as SQIVND (reference sequence). The CDR3 is 18 amino acids. Trimming shortened V by 10 bases and J by 2 bases, and 29 bases separated the two germline ends. The CDR3 sequence is CATSPGPDRTGTNTEAFF. The CDR3 DNA sequence: TGTGCCACCTCCCCGGGCCCAGACAGGACTGGGACAAACACTGAAGCTTTCTTT.

V usage is TRBV6-6 and J usage is TRBJ2-3; maybe TRBD2 (6 bases). The germline V gene encodes CDR1 MNHNY and CDR2 SVGAGI (reference sequence). The V gene lost 7 bases and the J gene lost 7 bases, with 15 bases spanning the gap. The CDR3 length is 13 residues. The CDR3 DNA sequence: TGTGCCAGCACTTTGTCGGAGGGCCATACGCAGTATTTT. Translated, it gives CASTLSEGHTQYF.

This clone was picked up a small number of times. Other nucleotide sequences in the sample specify the same CDR3. The chain joins TRBV7-8 to TRBJ1-3; no definite D call. This CDR3 comprises 16 residues. Germline CDR1 SGHVS, CDR2 FQNEAQ. V lost 2 bases and J 0 bases, leaving 11 bases between the germline ends. This chain's CDR3 is CASSLLGRNSGNTIYF. Here the CDR3 DNA reads TGTGCCAGCAGCTTACTTGGACGGAACTCTGGAAACACCATATATTTT. The whole variable domain, filled in from reference TRBV7-8 and TRBJ1-3, reads GAGVSQSPRYKVAKRGQDVALRCDPISGHVSLFWYQQALGQGPEFLTYFQNEAQLDKSGLPSDRFFAERPEGSVSTLKIQRTQQEDSAVYLCASSLLGRNSGNTIYFGEGSWLTVV.

This clone has a single count. The chain recombines TRBV5-4 with TRBJ1-6, with D tentatively TRBD1 (6 bases). CDR1 SGHNT and CDR2 YYREEE come from the germline V gene (reference sequence). The CDR3 extends over 14 amino acids. V lost 5 bases and J lost 7, with 13 bases in between. The CDR3 spells CASRTGLMNSPLHF. The CDR3 nucleotides are TGTGCCAGCAGGACAGGCCTTATGAATTCACCCCTCCACTTT.

The rearrangement links TRBV19 to TRBJ2-5; 11 bases align to TRBD1. Trimming took 5 bases from V and 5 from J; bases not matched to a gene: 7. Looked up from germline, CDR1 is LNHDA and CDR2 is SQIVND (reference sequence). CDR3 length equals 15 residues. CDR3 nucleotide sequence: TGTGCCAGTAGTCCCCGGGACAGGGGGGTGGAGACCCAGTACTTC. It is translated as CASSPRDRGVETQYF.

This chain connects TRBV7-3 to TRBJ2-2; D remains unclear. V shed 0 bases and J shed 0 bases, with 2 bases lying between them. From germline, CDR1 is SGHTA and CDR2 FQGTGA. The CDR3 is 14 amino acids. Written as DNA, the CDR3 is TGTGCCAGCAGCTTAACAGCGAACACCGGGGAGCTGTTTTTT. Translating gives CASSLTANTGELFF.

This clone was detected a few times. The chain has TRBV7-9 and TRBJ1-3, with 8 bases matching TRBD1. Germline V lookup: CDR1 SEHNR, CDR2 FQNEAQ (reference sequence). V was clipped by 4 bases and J by 3 bases; unmatched bases: 5. The CDR3 has 15 residues. The CDR3 loop is CASSYGQGFGNTIYF. The CDR3 nucleotides read TGTGCCAGCAGCTATGGACAGGGATTTGGAAACACCATATATTTT.

The J gene is TRBJ2-7, the V gene TRBV5-1, with D maybe TRBD1 (5 bases). The V gene's germline CDR1 is SGHRS and CDR2 YFSETQ. This CDR3 contains 13 residues. Trimming cost V 1 base and J 2 bases, with 7 bases left between them. Written as DNA, the CDR3 is TGCGCCAGCAGCTTGATAGGGGCCTACGAGCAGTACTTC. Protein product: CASSLIGAYEQYF.

The chain uses TRBV18 and TRBJ1-1; unclear D gene. Between the trimmed V and J ends, which lost 3 bases and 1 base, there was a span of 6 bases. This CDR3 comprises 13 residues. The germline CDR1 and CDR2 sequences are KGHSH and LQKENI. This CDR3 is CASSPRENTEAFF. In DNA form, the CDR3 reads TGTGCCAGCTCACCGAGGGAGAACACTGAAGCTTTCTTT.

A note on this clone: This CDR3 is also generated by other DNA sequences in the sample. This chain connects TRBV5-1 to TRBJ2-3; D not certain. Germline lookup yields CDR1 SGHRS and CDR2 YFSETQ. The CDR3 has 13 amino acids. Trimming cost V 2 bases and J 1 base, with 5 bases left between them. The CDR3 spells CASSLGGTDTQYF. CDR3 DNA sequence: TGCGCCAGCAGCTTAGGAGGCACAGATACGCAGTATTTT.

The chain combines TRBV5-1 with TRBJ2-5, with D possibly TRBD1 on 6 matching bases. V was cut by 0 bases and J by 11 bases, with 17 bases left in between. This CDR3 is 14 amino acids long. From germline, CDR1 is SGHRS and CDR2 YFSETQ. In nucleotides, the CDR3 is TGCGCCAGCAGCTTGGGTGGGGGCAAACCTGAGCAGTACTTC. It codes for CASSLGGGKPEQYF.

The V call is TRBV6-1, the J call TRBJ1-2; a possible D gene is TRBD1 (5 bases). The CDR3 loop spans 14 amino acids. Trimming stripped 0 bases from V and 7 bases from J, with 12 bases between. Germline assignment: CDR1 MNHNS and CDR2 SASEGT. The chain's CDR3 is CASSEASGRSGYTF. Here the CDR3 DNA reads TGTGCCAGCAGTGAAGCTTCAGGGCGGTCTGGCTACACCTTC.

The chain is built from TRBV18 and TRBJ2-7, with D perhaps matching TRBD2 (6 bases). This CDR3 has 15 amino acids. The V end lost 2 bases, the J end lost 4 bases, and 15 bases lay between the germline ends. Looked up from germline, CDR1 is KGHSH and CDR2 is LQKENI. The DNA for the CDR3 is TGTGCCAGCTCACCATCGGAGGGGTTGCGGTACGAGCAGTACTTC. Translated: CASSPSEGLRYEQYF.

CDR3 region: CASGPPTDLLNTEAFF. CDR3 sequence (DNA): TGTGCTAGTGGTCCCCCGACGGACTTGTTGAACACTGAAGCTTTCTTT. J is TRBJ1-1 and V is TRBV12-5; unclear D gene. The CDR3 consists of 16 residues. V lost 5 bases, J lost 0 bases, and 16 bases lay in between. Germline-derived CDR1 and CDR2 are LGHNT and FRNRAP.

The chain uses TRBV6-4 and TRBJ2-3, with D possibly being TRBD2 (5 bases). Trimming left V 5 bases short and J 4 bases short, with 13 bases between. The germline V gene encodes CDR1 MRHNA and CDR2 SNTAGT. CDR3 length equals 14 residues. As DNA, the CDR3 is TGTGCCAGCAGTCGGGCTGGAGGCCCAGATACGCAGTATTTT. It specifies CASSRAGGPDTQYF.

J is TRBJ2-3 and V is TRBV9; D uncertain. CDR1 is SGDLS and CDR2 is YYNGEE in the germline V gene. The CDR3 contains 18 residues. V was trimmed by 4 bases and J by 6 bases, leaving 27 bases between them. The CDR3 DNA follows: TGTGCCAGCAGCCCCCTTCCACCGGGCCGAATCACGGCGGATACGCAGTATTTT. Translated: CASSPLPPGRITADTQYF.